The TCR beta chain under discussion was sequenced for a study of T cell responses to AZD1222 COVID-19 vaccine. Findings of the study overall: Donors skewed white British and female; clonal diversity was possibly underestimated. AZD1222 recipients seropositive at baseline numbered only five to seven.

The assay was immunoSEQ multiplex PCR, and TCRdb's table has in-frame clones only and misses some. The data hold 120,000 to 150,000 clones, with about nine tenths observed a single time. CDR1 SGHDT and CDR2 YYEEEE come from the germline V gene. The CDR3 length is 12 residues. With 6 bases removed from V and 5 bases from J, the gap between germline ends came to 9 bases. Note on this clone: Its antigen is still unknown.

The chain uses TRBV5-6 and TRBJ1-3; no clear D. This specimen consisted of peripheral blood, obtained 28 days after the second AZD1222 dose. This TCR derives from an adult who received the AZD1222 COVID-19 vaccine. DNA of the CDR3: TGTGCCAGCACCTCAGGACGAAACACCATATATTTT. The encoded protein is CASTSGRNTIYF.